This T cell receptor (beta chain) was observed in a study of tumor-infiltrating lymphocytes in primary liver carcinoma. Study details: The number of productive TCRbeta reads per sample ranged from roughly 3.65 to 8 million and was similar across tissue types. Points from the study as a whole: Tumor-adjacent and tumor-blood pairs overlapped less than tumor region pairs did. Top-250-clone fractions were significantly higher in tumors than in blood (p = 0.039).

Synthesis of TCR beta cDNA was carried out from approximately 470 ng total RNA with a constant-region primer. Construction of TCR beta libraries relied on three successive nested multiplex PCR rounds employing slightly modified ARM-PCR. Investigators reported that the first two PCR rounds, at 10 cycles each, used TRBV1-TRBV30 forward primers with a C-beta reverse primer. TCRdb reanalysed the multiplex PCR reads using MiXCR and keeps one entry per CDR3 protein. Among about 96,000 distinct CDR3 sequences listed, less than 75% were seen once. In the case of this clonotype: Its antigen remains unknown. Compared with germline, one end of the junction differs, possibly owing to a read error.

CDR1 SGHRS and CDR2 YFSETQ come from the germline V gene. There are 14 residues in the CDR3. Taking roughly 20-34 mg of unsorted bulk tissue, the authors co-extracted RNA and DNA. Chronic HBV infection was present, with no prior treatment. The sample taken for sequencing was tumor-adjacent normal liver tissue. V gene TRBV5-1 combines with J gene TRBJ2-6, with TRBD2 as a possible D gene (6 bases). This TCR was recovered from a man between 40 and 49 years old with primary liver carcinoma and hepatitis B virus infection. The CDR3 coding sequence is TGCGCCAGCAGCTGGGACTCTGGGGCCAACGTCCCGACTTTC. This codes for CASSWDSGANVPTF.